This T cell receptor (beta chain) was sequenced during a study of technical replicates of blood from a handful of donors. V lost 5 bases to trimming and J lost 7 bases, with 8 bases between them. The germline gives CDR1 MNHEY, CDR2 SMNVEV (reference sequence). This CDR3 is 12 amino acids long. The assay was immunoSEQ multiplex PCR, and TCRdb's table has in-frame clones only and misses some. The table includes over 85,000 clones, about 95% detected once. V usage is TRBV27 and J usage is TRBJ2-2; D is ambiguous. The source of this sequence is a human donor in good health. Sample: T cells isolated from PBMCs. Written as DNA, the CDR3 is TGTGCCAGCAGTCCCTCTCGCGGGGAGCTGTTTTTT. Residues: CASSPSRGELFF.